This TCR beta chain is from a study of CD8 T cells in Susac syndrome. Germline V gene lookup returns CDR1 MNHEY and CDR2 SVGAGI. The CDR3 is made up of 13 amino acids. V was clipped by 6 bases and J by 4 bases, with 9 bases between them. In contrast to the negatively isolated CD8+ and CD4+ T cells, TEMRA cells were FACS-enriched. Roughly 0.45 to 1 ug RNA was reverse transcribed with random hexamers. One entry per CDR3 protein results from TCRdb running MiXCR on the immunoSEQ multiplex PCR reads. The repertoire includes approximately 110,000 distinct CDR3 sequences, roughly 95% of them detected once, and approximately 0.093% sits in the top ten.

The clonotype was recovered from a human donor in good health. This chain joins TRBV6-5 and TRBJ2-2; the D is unclear. Material for sequencing was CD4+ T cells from PBMCs. The chain's CDR3 is CASRKVGTGELFF. The CDR3 DNA follows: TGTGCCAGCAGAAAAGTAGGCACCGGGGAGCTGTTTTTT.